One and the same sample provided the 6 T cell receptor beta chains below, sequenced in a study of T cell repertoires in cytomegalovirus infection. MiXCR was run by TCRdb on the reads, yielding one entry per CDR3 protein. Among 160,000 or so distinct CDR3 sequences listed, roughly 20% were seen once. Their specific antigens are unknown. The source was CD8+ T cells from cultured PBMCs, collected from culture after CMV antigen stimulation. These receptors were taken from a human donor in good health (CMV status not recorded). Some clones in this sample may be carry-over from other donors' samples.

This clonotype was seen only a few times. The V call is TRBV29-1, the J call TRBJ1-2; 11 bases line up with TRBD1. The CDR3 is made up of 15 amino acids. V lost 7 bases to trimming and J lost 3 bases; unmatched junction nucleotides: 10. Germline CDR1 is SQVTM and CDR2 is ANQGSEA. The CDR3, as DNA: TGCAGCGCAGTTCCGGACAGGGGGCGCGACTATGGCTACACCTTC. Protein sequence: CSAVPDRGRDYGYTF.

This clonotype was seen only a few times. The rearrangement uses TRBV27 and TRBJ2-7; perhaps TRBD1 as D (6 bases). V was clipped by 5 bases and J by 4 bases, with 24 bases between them. The CDR3 has 17 amino acids. Germline lookup yields CDR1 MNHEY and CDR2 SMNVEV (reference sequence). The CDR3 reads CASSRARGNSRGYEQYF. CDR3 in DNA: TGTGCCAGCAGTCGGGCTAGGGGGAACAGTCGAGGGTACGAGCAGTACTTC.

The J gene is TRBJ2-4, the V gene TRBV7-2; a possible D gene is TRBD2 (6 bases). The V end was cut by 1 base, the J end by 8 bases, with 15 bases between. CDR1 SGHTA and CDR2 FQGNSA come from the germline V gene. The CDR3 sequence is 15 residues long. The DNA of the CDR3 is TGTGCCAGCAGCTTAGTTCGGAGGGGCGCGGACATTCAGTACTTC. This sequence encodes CASSLVRRGADIQYF. Filled out from reference TRBV7-2 and TRBJ2-4, the complete variable domain reads GAGVSQSPSNKVTEKGKDVELRCDPISGHTALYWYRQSLGQGLEFLIYFQGNSAPDKSGLPSDRFSAERTGGSVSTLTIQRTQQEDSAVYLCASSLVRRGADIQYFGAGTRLSVL.

The chain joins TRBV6-1 to TRBJ2-2, with D perhaps being TRBD1 or TRBD2 (6 bases each). The CDR3 contains 16 residues. Per germline, CDR1 MNHNS and CDR2 SASEGT. V was cut by 2 bases and J by 3 bases, with 13 bases left in between. The CDR3: CASSEFMGGDTGELFF. As DNA, the CDR3 is TGTGCCAGCAGTGAATTCATGGGGGGCGACACCGGGGAGCTGTTTTTT.

This clonotype was seen a few times. The V and J genes are TRBV29-1 and TRBJ1-2; 7 bases are shared with TRBD1. The V gene end was trimmed by 1 base and the J gene end by 5 bases; junction bases not matched to a gene: 7. CDR3 size: 14 residues. Per the germline V gene, CDR1 is SQVTM and CDR2 is ANQGSEA. The CDR3, as DNA: TGCAGCGTTGAAGGGGCAGGGGGAGGGTATGGCTACACCTTC. Amino acid sequence: CSVEGAGGGYGYTF.

J is TRBJ1-1 and V is TRBV19; D is perhaps TRBD1 (5 bases). Germline loops: CDR1 LNHDA, CDR2 SQIVND (reference sequence). V dropped 10 bases and J dropped 0 bases, with 24 bases sitting between them. The CDR3 length is 17 residues. The CDR3 spells CATFLPRDAYMNTEAFF. The CDR3, as DNA: TGTGCCACCTTTTTACCCCGGGACGCTTACATGAACACTGAAGCTTTCTTT.